The clone carrying this T cell receptor beta chain was seen repeatedly, ten times or more. Its antigen is unidentified. TCR beta libraries were made by quantitative 5'-RACE with molecular barcodes. TCRdb reprocessed the 5' RACE reads via MiXCR and lists one record per CDR3 protein. This sample has roughly 150,000 distinct CDR3 sequences, with 9.8% found just once. These data belong to a study of CD8 T cells in ankylosing spondylitis. Germline CDR1 and CDR2: LGHNA and YSLEER. The CDR3 totals 15 residues. V lost 0 bases and J 2 bases, leaving 11 bases between the germline ends. Overall study results and limits: Disease-associated clones were reportedly significantly overrepresented in matched ankylosing spondylitis synovial fluid. A TCR beta motif made of fewer than 10 highly homologous variants seemed typical of ankylosing spondylitis blood. Existing reports had already noted some motif variants in reactive arthritis synovial fluid and blood.

Sequences were obtained from blood, either unsorted or a sorted T cell fraction (not recorded which). This receptor was identified in a female donor with ankylosing spondylitis or in good health (not recorded which). V usage is TRBV4-3 and J usage is TRBJ2-7; possible D gene TRBD1, 6 bases. DNA for the CDR3: TGCGCCAGCAGCCAAGATAAGGGGGAGCCCTACGAGCAGTACTTC. Its protein product is CASSQDKGEPYEQYF.